What follows are 13 T cell receptor beta chains derived from one specimen sequenced in a study of cytomegalovirus exposure and HLA in healthy donors. The PCR had 60 Vbeta and 13 Jbeta primers. TCRdb's copy holds only in-frame clones and misses some; the assay was immunoSEQ multiplex PCR. The profile shows nearly 110,000 clones, around 72% of them singletons. The sequencing input was PBMCs. The receptors here all came from a middle-aged woman in good health and CMV-seropositive.

This chain uses TRBV5-4 with TRBJ1-3; tentative D call: TRBD1 (6 bases). V dropped 4 bases and J dropped 0 bases, with 14 bases sitting between them. This CDR3 has 16 residues. Germline CDR1 SGHNT, CDR2 YYREEE (reference sequence). The CDR3 protein is CASSPNDRSSGNTIYF. The CDR3 DNA reads as TGTGCCAGCAGCCCTAACGACAGGAGCTCTGGAAACACCATATATTTT. The full variable domain, with the rest looked up from reference TRBV5-4 and TRBJ1-3, is ETGVTQSPTHLIKTRGQQVTLRCSSQSGHNTVSWYQQALGQGPQFIFQYYREEENGRGNFPPRFSGLQFPNYSSELNVNALELDDSALYLCASSPNDRSSGNTIYFGEGSWLTVV.

This clone has just a few counts. The chain links TRBV29-1 to TRBJ2-3; 7 bases align to TRBD2. This CDR3 spans 14 amino acids. J was trimmed by 2 bases and V by 5 bases; bases with no gene match: 7. Looked up from germline, CDR1 is SQVTM and CDR2 is ANQGSEA. As DNA, the CDR3 is TGCAGCGTTAATAAGCGGGGCGACACAGATACGCAGTATTTT. Protein: CSVNKRGDTDTQYF.

The chain has TRBV16 and TRBJ1-1; TRBD1 is a possible D gene (5 bases). The CDR3 length is 13 residues. The ends were cut back, 1 base at V and 5 bases at J, with 8 bases in the middle. Germline lookup yields CDR1 KGHSY and CDR2 FQNENV. The CDR3 DNA reads TGTGCCAGCAGCCAATGGGGGGATACTGAAGCTTTCTTT. Translated, it gives CASSQWGDTEAFF. The full variable domain, rest sourced from reference TRBV16 and TRBJ1-1, is GEEVAQTPKHLVRGEGQKAKLYCAPIKGHSYVFWYQQVLKNEFKFLISFQNENVFDETGMPKERFSAKCLPNSPCSLEIQATKLEDSAVYFCASSQWGDTEAFFGQGTRLTVV.

The chain uses TRBV7-2 and TRBJ2-1; 13 nucleotides agree with TRBD2. From germline, CDR1 is SGHTA and CDR2 FQGNSA. The CDR3 has 16 amino acids. The V segment lost 4 bases and the J segment 6 bases; nucleotides outside the gene matches: 6. CDR3 sequence: CASSSTGTSGVNEQFF. DNA of the CDR3: TGTGCCAGCAGCTCAACCGGGACTAGCGGGGTCAATGAGCAGTTCTTC.

The J gene is TRBJ1-6, the V gene TRBV30; 9 positions agree with TRBD1. CDR3 length equals 14 residues. With V trimmed by 6 bases and J by 7 bases, 7 bases remained unmatched. Germline CDR1 and CDR2: GTSNPN and SVGIG (reference sequence). CDR3 residues: CACTPGTGNSPLHF. The DNA for the CDR3 is TGTGCCTGCACGCCCGGGACAGGGAATTCACCCCTCCACTTT.

The CDR3 region has the DNA TGTGCCAGCAGCCCCTCGGACATTTCGAACACTGAAGCTTTCTTT. It is translated as CASSPSDISNTEAFF. This rearrangement joins TRBV9 to TRBJ1-1, with D perhaps matching TRBD1 (5 bases). V lost 4 bases and J 1 base, leaving 14 bases between the germline ends. Germline CDR1 is SGDLS and CDR2 is YYNGEE. The CDR3 is 15 amino acids.

The table lists this clone with a count of one. The rearrangement uses TRBV10-1 and TRBJ2-1; 8 nucleotides agree with TRBD1. Looked up from germline, CDR1 is WNHNN and CDR2 is SYGVQD (reference sequence). The trim removed 5 bases at V and 2 bases at J, leaving 5 bases unmatched. The CDR3 loop spans 15 amino acids. In DNA, the CDR3 is TGCGCCAGCAGTTCCAGGACAGGGACCTACAATGAGCAGTTCTTC. Protein: CASSSRTGTYNEQFF.

The gene calls are TRBV29-1 and TRBJ2-3; TRBD1 agrees at 7 bases. This CDR3 is 15 amino acids long. Germline assignment: CDR1 SQVTM and CDR2 ANQGSEA. The V gene end was trimmed by 7 bases and the J gene end by 1 base; junction bases not matched to a gene: 11. CDR3 nucleotide sequence: TGCAGCGACCTATACTCTGACAGGGGCACAGATACGCAGTATTTT. It yields the protein CSDLYSDRGTDTQYF.

About this clone itself: Given the absence of the conserved phenylalanine or tryptophan at the CDR3 end, a read error is likely. J is TRBJ1-1 and V is TRBV30, with D possibly TRBD1 on 6 matching bases. Germline V gene sequence: CDR1 GTSNPN, CDR2 SVGIG (reference sequence). This CDR3 has 13 amino acids. Trimming left V 0 bases short and J 4 bases short, with 9 bases between. The CDR3 loop reads CAWSVWGPTEAFL. The CDR3 DNA reads as TGTGCCTGGAGTGTTTGGGGGCCCACTGAAGCTTTCTTG.

This clone has more than one count but fewer than ten. The rearrangement uses TRBV5-1 and TRBJ1-1; 7 nucleotides line up with TRBD1. Per germline, CDR1 SGHRS and CDR2 YFSETQ. V lost 1 base and J lost 1; bases outside the gene matches: 1. The CDR3 extends over 14 amino acids. The CDR3, as DNA: TGCGCCAGCAGCTTGTACAGGGGGAACACTGAAGCTTTCTTT. It is translated as CASSLYRGNTEAFF.

The V and J genes are TRBV2 and TRBJ2-7; TRBD2 aligns across 7 bases. V shed 5 bases, J shed 3 bases, and the junction held 7 bases outside the gene matches. The V gene's germline CDR1 is SNHLY and CDR2 FYNNEI. The CDR3 totals 14 residues. For the CDR3, the DNA is TGTGCCAGCAGTCTGGAGCGGGGTAGCTACGAGCAGTACTTC. Its translation: CASSLERGSYEQYF. Filled out from reference TRBV2 and TRBJ2-7, the complete variable domain reads EPEVTQTPSHQVTQMGQEVILRCVPISNHLYFYWYRQILGQKVEFLVSFYNNEISEKSEIFDDQFSVERPDGSNFTLKIRSTKLEDSAMYFCASSLERGSYEQYFGPGTRLTVT.

The rearrangement uses TRBV10-3 and TRBJ1-1; D possibly corresponds to TRBD1 (5 bases). Germline V gene data show CDR1 as ENHRY and CDR2 as SYGVKD. With 8 bases removed from V and 4 bases from J, the gap between germline ends came to 17 bases. The CDR3 covers 14 residues. In DNA form, the CDR3 reads TGTGCCATCCGGCCCTCGCAGGGTACCACTGAAGCTTTCTTT. This codes for CAIRPSQGTTEAFF.

The rearrangement links TRBV15 to TRBJ1-1, with D unclear. The length of the CDR3 is 14 residues. V lost 2 bases to trimming and J lost 5 bases, with 12 bases between them. Per the germline V gene, CDR1 is LNHNV and CDR2 is YYDKDF (reference sequence). This CDR3 is CATSRSEPGTEAFF. In DNA, the CDR3 is TGTGCCACCAGCAGAAGTGAGCCGGGGACTGAAGCTTTCTTT.